Shown below are 14 T cell receptor beta chains from a single sample sequenced in a study of blood T cells in healthy people across ages. The authors ran a second PCR of 7 to 11 cycles using a sample-barcoded 5' primer and a J-beta primer mix. In TCRdb, the 5' RACE reads were re-called with MiXCR into one record per CDR3 protein. The table includes around 800,000 distinct CDR3 sequences, 53% detected once. Sequenced material: blood. The receptors stem from a man aged 80 or over in good health.

The J gene is TRBJ2-1, the V gene TRBV6-5; TRBD2 might be the D (6 bases). Germline CDR1 is MNHEY and CDR2 is SVGAGI. V lost 6 bases, J lost 1 base, and 13 bases lay in between. The CDR3 sequence is 15 residues long. The CDR3 here is CASSPGVRSYNEQFF. CDR3 coding DNA: TGTGCCAGCAGCCCGGGAGTCAGGTCCTACAATGAGCAGTTCTTC.

J is TRBJ2-3 and V is TRBV18; TRBD2 is a possible D gene (5 bases). CDR1 and CDR2 from the germline V gene are KGHSH and LQKENI. The CDR3 sequence is 16 residues long. Trimming shortened V by 3 bases and J by 0 bases, and 13 bases separated the two germline ends. CDR3 in DNA: TGTGCCAGCTCACCGTCGATACTAGAAAGCACAGATACGCAGTATTTT. This encodes CASSPSILESTDTQYF.

The chain joins TRBV10-3 to TRBJ2-3; no reliable D call. Germline lookup yields CDR1 ENHRY and CDR2 SYGVKD. The ends were cut back, 5 bases at V and 0 bases at J, with 15 bases in the middle. The CDR3 spans 16 residues. In DNA form, the CDR3 reads TGTGCCATCAGTCACTCACCCGAACCAAGCACAGATACGCAGTATTTT. Protein sequence: CAISHSPEPSTDTQYF.

V and J are TRBV11-2 and TRBJ2-7; 15 nucleotides align to TRBD2. The J call may be mistaken, given a closer DNA end match to TRBJ2-4. CDR1 and CDR2 from the germline V gene are SGHAT and FQNNGV. The CDR3 totals 15 residues. CDR3 residues: CASSRTSGRENIQYF. The CDR3 bases are TGTGCCAGCAGTCGGACTAGCGGGAGGGAAAACATTCAGTACTTC.

The chain joins TRBV20-1 to TRBJ2-5; D remains unclear. The J call may be wrong; the DNA end is better matched by TRBJ2-7. In germline, CDR1 is DFQATT, CDR2 SNEGSKA (reference sequence). The CDR3 has 14 amino acids. CDR3 sequence: CSAREAPLTYEQYF. In DNA form, the CDR3 reads TGCAGTGCTAGAGAGGCCCCATTGACCTACGAGCAGTACTTC.

In its sample, this clonotype was seen a few times. V gene TRBV6-6 combines with J gene TRBJ2-3; 8 bases line up with TRBD2. This CDR3 spans 14 amino acids. CDR1 is MNHNY and CDR2 is SVGAGI in the germline V gene (reference sequence). With V trimmed by 7 bases and J by 5 bases, 8 bases remained unmatched. This CDR3 reads CASTRGGERDTQYF. In DNA, the CDR3 is TGTGCCAGCACCCGGGGGGGAGAAAGAGATACGCAGTATTTT.

The V call is TRBV20-1, the J call TRBJ2-5; 14 bases are shared with TRBD2. V shed 2 bases, J shed 11 bases, and the junction held 16 bases outside the gene matches. Germline V gene lookup returns CDR1 DFQATT and CDR2 SNEGSKA (reference sequence). The CDR3 runs 17 residues. The CDR3 spells CSARPFPGLAGVGEQYF. CDR3 coding DNA: TGCAGTGCTAGACCATTCCCGGGACTAGCGGGAGTTGGTGAGCAGTACTTC.

This chain links TRBV5-1 with TRBJ2-1; TRBD2 agrees at 7 bases. Trimming at V came to 7 bases and at J to 1 base, leaving 8 bases not matched to a gene. The CDR3 runs to 15 residues. Per germline, CDR1 SGHRS and CDR2 YFSETQ. Here the CDR3 reads CASGNPSGSYNEQFF. In DNA, the CDR3 is TGCGCCAGCGGAAATCCTAGCGGATCCTACAATGAGCAGTTCTTC.

The J gene is TRBJ2-7, the V gene TRBV25-1, with D perhaps given as TRBD1 or TRBD2 (5 bases each). Germline V gene lookup returns CDR1 MGHDK and CDR2 SYGVNS. CDR3 length equals 14 residues. Trimming took 6 bases from V and 4 from J, leaving 16 bases between them. The CDR3 nucleotides are TGTGCCAGCAGCGTGGCAGGGACGAGGTACGAGCAGTACTTC. Translated, it gives CASSVAGTRYEQYF.

This clonotype was observed a few times. V usage is TRBV5-1 and J usage is TRBJ1-2; D perhaps matches TRBD1 (5 bases). Trimming pared 2 bases from V and 8 bases from J, leaving 13 bases between. The CDR3 loop spans 13 amino acids. Germline V gene data show CDR1 as SGHRS and CDR2 as YFSETQ. The CDR3: CASSLQDSRGYTF. The CDR3 DNA follows: TGCGCCAGCAGCTTACAGGATTCTAGGGGCTACACCTTC. Based on the CDR3 plus reference TRBV5-1 and TRBJ1-2, the full variable domain is KAGVTQTPRYLIKTRGQQVTLSCSPISGHRSVSWYQQTPGQGLQFLFEYFSETQRNKGNFPGRFSGRQFSNSRSEMNVSTLELGDSALYLCASSLQDSRGYTFGSGTRLTVV.

CDR3 coding DNA: TGTGCCAGCAGCTTGGGGGTATCGGCCGGAGGGGCCCCCAGATACGCGTATTTT. This encodes CASSLGVSAGGAPRYAYF. V is TRBV5-6 and J is TRBJ2-3; D is possibly TRBD2 (6 bases). Germline V gives CDR1 SGHDT, CDR2 YYEEEE. The CDR3 has 18 amino acids. Trimming took 0 bases from V and 14 from J, leaving 31 bases between them.

This chain links TRBV9 with TRBJ2-7; D may be TRBD1 (6 bases). V lost 4 bases, J lost 1 base, and 12 bases lay in between. Per germline, CDR1 SGDLS and CDR2 YYNGEE. This CDR3 has 14 residues. DNA for the CDR3: TGTGCCAGCAGCTTTCGTGACAGGTCCTACGAGCAGTACTTC. It specifies CASSFRDRSYEQYF.

The chain combines TRBV15 with TRBJ2-5; a possible D gene is TRBD2 (6 bases). The CDR3 is 15 residues long. Germline lookup yields CDR1 LNHNV and CDR2 YYDKDF (reference sequence). V lost 3 bases to trimming and J lost 0 bases, with 11 bases between them. The CDR3: CATSRGGLDQETQYF. CDR3 nucleotide sequence: TGTGCCACCAGCAGGGGGGGACTGGACCAAGAGACCCAGTACTTC.

This clonotype occurred a few times. V usage is TRBV7-2 and J usage is TRBJ2-3; no clear D. CDR1 and CDR2 from the germline V gene are SGHTA and FQGNSA. Trimming shortened V by 1 base and J by 2 bases, and 10 bases separated the two germline ends. This CDR3 has 15 residues. CDR3 sequence: CASSLVTQSTDTQYF. The CDR3 nucleotides are TGTGCCAGCAGCTTAGTCACACAGTCCACAGATACGCAGTATTTT. Filled out from reference TRBV7-2 and TRBJ2-3, the complete variable domain reads GAGVSQSPSNKVTEKGKDVELRCDPISGHTALYWYRQSLGQGLEFLIYFQGNSAPDKSGLPSDRFSAERTGGSVSTLTIQRTQQEDSAVYLCASSLVTQSTDTQYFGPGTRLTVL.